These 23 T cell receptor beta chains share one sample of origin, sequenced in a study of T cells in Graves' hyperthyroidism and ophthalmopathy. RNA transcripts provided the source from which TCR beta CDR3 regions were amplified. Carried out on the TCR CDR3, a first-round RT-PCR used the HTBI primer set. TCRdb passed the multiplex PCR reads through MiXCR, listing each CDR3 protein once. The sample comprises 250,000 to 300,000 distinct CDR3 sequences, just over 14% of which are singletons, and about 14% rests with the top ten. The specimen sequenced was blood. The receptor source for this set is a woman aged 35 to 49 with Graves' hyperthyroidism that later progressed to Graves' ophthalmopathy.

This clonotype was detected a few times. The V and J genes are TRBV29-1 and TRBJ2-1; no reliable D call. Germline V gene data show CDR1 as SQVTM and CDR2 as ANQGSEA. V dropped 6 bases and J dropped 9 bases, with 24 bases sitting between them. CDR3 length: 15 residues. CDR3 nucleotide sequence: TGCAGCGTCCTCTTCTCGGCGGCTTTCTCCCGTGAGCAGTTCTTC. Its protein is CSVLFSAAFSREQFF.

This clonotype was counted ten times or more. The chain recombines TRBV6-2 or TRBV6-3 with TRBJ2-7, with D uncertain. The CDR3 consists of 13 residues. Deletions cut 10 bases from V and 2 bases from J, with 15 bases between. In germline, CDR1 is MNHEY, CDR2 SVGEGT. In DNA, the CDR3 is TGTGCCACTAACCGGAACGACCCCTACGAGCAGTACTTC. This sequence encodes CATNRNDPYEQYF.

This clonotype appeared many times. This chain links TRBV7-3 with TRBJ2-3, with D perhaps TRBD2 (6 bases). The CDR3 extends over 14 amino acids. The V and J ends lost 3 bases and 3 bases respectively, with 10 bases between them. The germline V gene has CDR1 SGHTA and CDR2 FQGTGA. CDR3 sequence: CASSLGRETDTQYF. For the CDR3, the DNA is TGTGCCAGCAGCTTGGGGCGGGAAACAGATACGCAGTATTTT.

CDR3 in amino acids: CASSFWDAYNEQFF. CDR3 coding DNA: TGTGCCAGCAGTTTTTGGGACGCGTACAATGAGCAGTTCTTC. The chain employs TRBV12-3 or TRBV12-4 and TRBJ2-1, with D possibly being TRBD1 or TRBD2 (5 bases each). The CDR3 is 14 residues long. V lost 3 bases and J 4 bases, leaving 10 bases between the germline ends.

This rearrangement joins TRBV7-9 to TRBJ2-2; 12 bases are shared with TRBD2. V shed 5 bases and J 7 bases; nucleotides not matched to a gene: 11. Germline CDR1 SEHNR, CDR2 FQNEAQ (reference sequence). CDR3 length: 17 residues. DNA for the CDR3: TGTGCCAGCAGCCCGCGACTAGCGGGAGAGGTAGTCGGGGAGCTGTTTTTT. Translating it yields CASSPRLAGEVVGELFF.

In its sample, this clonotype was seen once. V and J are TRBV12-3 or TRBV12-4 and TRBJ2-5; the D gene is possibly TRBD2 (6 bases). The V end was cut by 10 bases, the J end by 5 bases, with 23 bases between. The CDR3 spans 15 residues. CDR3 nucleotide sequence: TGTGCCAACCCCGCCGTCGCGGGGTTGGTTGAGACCCAGTACTTC. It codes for CANPAVAGLVETQYF.

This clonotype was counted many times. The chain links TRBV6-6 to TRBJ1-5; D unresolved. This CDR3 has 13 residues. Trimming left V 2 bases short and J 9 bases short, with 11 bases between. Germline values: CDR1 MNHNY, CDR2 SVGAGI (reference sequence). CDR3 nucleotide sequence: TGTGCCAGCAGTTACGTTATGGGGAGGCCCCAGCATTTT. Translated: CASSYVMGRPQHF.

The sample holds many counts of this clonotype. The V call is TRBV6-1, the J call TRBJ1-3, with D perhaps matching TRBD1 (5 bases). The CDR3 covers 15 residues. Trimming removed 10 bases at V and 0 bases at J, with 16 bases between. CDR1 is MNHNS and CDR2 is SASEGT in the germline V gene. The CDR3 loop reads CAIHPGLSSGNTIYF. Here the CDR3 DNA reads TGTGCCATACACCCAGGGCTGAGCTCTGGAAACACCATATATTTT.

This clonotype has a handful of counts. DNA of the CDR3: TGTGCCTGGAGTGTCTACAGCCGCATATATTTT. This translates into CAWSVYSRIYF. The chain recombines TRBV30 with TRBJ1-3; D unclear. Trimming stripped 0 bases from V and 12 bases from J, with 9 bases between. The CDR3 has 11 amino acids. Germline CDR1 is GTSNPN and CDR2 is SVGIG (reference sequence).

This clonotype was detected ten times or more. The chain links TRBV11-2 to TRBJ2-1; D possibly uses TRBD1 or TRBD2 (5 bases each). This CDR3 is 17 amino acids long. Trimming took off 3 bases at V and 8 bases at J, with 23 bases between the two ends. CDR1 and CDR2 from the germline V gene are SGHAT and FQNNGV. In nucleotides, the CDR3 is TGTGCCAGCAGCTTCTATCGGGGCGGGTACCGACCTGATGAGCAGTTCTTC. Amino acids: CASSFYRGGYRPDEQFF.

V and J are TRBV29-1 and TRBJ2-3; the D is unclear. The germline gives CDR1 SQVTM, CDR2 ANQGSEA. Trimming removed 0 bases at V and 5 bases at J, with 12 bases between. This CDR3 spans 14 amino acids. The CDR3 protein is CSVEDLLRVDTQYF. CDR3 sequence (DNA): TGCAGCGTTGAAGACCTACTACGGGTAGATACGCAGTATTTT.

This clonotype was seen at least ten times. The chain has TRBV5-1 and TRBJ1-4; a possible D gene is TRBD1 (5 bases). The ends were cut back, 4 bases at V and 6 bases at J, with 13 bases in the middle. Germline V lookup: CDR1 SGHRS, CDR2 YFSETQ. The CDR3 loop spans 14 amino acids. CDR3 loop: CASSELPGYEKLFF. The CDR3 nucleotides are TGCGCCAGCAGCGAACTCCCAGGGTATGAAAAACTGTTTTTT. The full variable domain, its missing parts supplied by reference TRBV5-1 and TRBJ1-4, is KAGVTQTPRYLIKTRGQQVTLSCSPISGHRSVSWYQQTPGQGLQFLFEYFSETQRNKGNFPGRFSGRQFSNSRSEMNVSTLELGDSALYLCASSELPGYEKLFFGSGTQLSVL.

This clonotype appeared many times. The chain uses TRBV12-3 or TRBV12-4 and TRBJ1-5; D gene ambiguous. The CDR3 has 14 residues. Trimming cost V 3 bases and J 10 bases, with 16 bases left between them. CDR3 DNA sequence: TGTGCCAGCAGTTTTGTCGGTGTTTCGGATCCCCAGCATTTT. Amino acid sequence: CASSFVGVSDPQHF.

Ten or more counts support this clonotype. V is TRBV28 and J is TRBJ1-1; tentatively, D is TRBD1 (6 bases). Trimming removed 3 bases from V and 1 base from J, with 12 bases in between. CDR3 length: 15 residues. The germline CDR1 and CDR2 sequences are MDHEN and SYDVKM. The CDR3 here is CASSFSGAWNTEAFF. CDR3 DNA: TGTGCCAGCAGTTTTTCAGGGGCCTGGAACACTGAAGCTTTCTTT.

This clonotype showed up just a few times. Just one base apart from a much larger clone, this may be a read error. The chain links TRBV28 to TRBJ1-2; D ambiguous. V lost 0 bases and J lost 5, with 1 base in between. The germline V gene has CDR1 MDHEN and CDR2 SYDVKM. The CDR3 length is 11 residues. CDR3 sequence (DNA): TGTGCCAGCAGTTTATGGTATGGCTACACCTTC. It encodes CASSLWYGYTF.

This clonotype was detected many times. CDR3 DNA: TGCGCCAGCAGTGTTAGGGTGAATCAGCCCCAGCATTTT. This sequence encodes CASSVRVNQPQHF. The rearrangement links TRBV10-2 to TRBJ1-5; no clear D. The length of the CDR3 is 13 residues. Per the germline V gene, CDR1 is WSHSY and CDR2 is SAAADI. Trimming left V 4 bases short and J 4 bases short, with 8 bases between.

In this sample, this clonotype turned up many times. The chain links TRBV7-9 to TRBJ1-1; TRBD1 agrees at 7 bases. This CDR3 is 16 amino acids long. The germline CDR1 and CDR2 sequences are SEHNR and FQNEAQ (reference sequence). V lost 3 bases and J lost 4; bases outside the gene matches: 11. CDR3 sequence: CASSFRGGSSGTEAFF. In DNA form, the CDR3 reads TGTGCCAGCAGCTTCAGGGGGGGGAGTAGTGGCACTGAAGCTTTCTTT.

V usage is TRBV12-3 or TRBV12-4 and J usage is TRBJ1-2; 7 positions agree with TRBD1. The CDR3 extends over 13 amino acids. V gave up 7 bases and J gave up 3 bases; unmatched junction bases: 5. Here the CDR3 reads CASTRQGYYGYTF. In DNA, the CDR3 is TGTGCCAGCACCCGACAGGGTTACTATGGCTACACCTTC.

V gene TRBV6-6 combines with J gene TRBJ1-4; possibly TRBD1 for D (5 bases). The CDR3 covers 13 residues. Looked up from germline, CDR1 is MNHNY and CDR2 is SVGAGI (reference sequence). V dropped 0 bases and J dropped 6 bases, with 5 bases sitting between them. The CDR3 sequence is CASSYSTDEKLFF. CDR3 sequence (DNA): TGTGCCAGCAGTTACTCGACAGATGAAAAACTGTTTTTT.

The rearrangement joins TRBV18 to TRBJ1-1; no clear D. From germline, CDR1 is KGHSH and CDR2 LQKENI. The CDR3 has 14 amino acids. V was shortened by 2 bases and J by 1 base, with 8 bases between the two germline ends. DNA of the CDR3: TGTGCCAGCTCACCAAAGCTGGAGAACACTGAAGCTTTCTTT. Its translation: CASSPKLENTEAFF.

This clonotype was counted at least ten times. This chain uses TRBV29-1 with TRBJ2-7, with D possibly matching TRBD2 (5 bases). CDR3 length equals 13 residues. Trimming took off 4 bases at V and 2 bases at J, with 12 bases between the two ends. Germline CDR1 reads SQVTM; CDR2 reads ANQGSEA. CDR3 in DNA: TGCAGCGTTGCCCCCCAGGAGGCCTACGAGCAGTACTTC. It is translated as CSVAPQEAYEQYF.

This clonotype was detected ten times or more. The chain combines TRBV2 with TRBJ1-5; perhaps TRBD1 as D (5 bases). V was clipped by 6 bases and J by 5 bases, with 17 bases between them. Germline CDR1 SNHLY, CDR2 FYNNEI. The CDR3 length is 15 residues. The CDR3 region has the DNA TGTGCCAGCAGCCTGTCCCGGGACGGGTATCAGCCCCAGCATTTT. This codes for CASSLSRDGYQPQHF.

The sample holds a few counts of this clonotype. CDR3 DNA: TGTGCCATCAGTGACCCGGGGACGGTGCTTTATGGCTACACCTTC. This sequence encodes CAISDPGTVLYGYTF. The J gene is TRBJ1-2, the V gene TRBV10-3; a weak D match, TRBD1 (5 bases). The CDR3 sequence is 15 residues long. With 3 bases removed from V and 5 bases from J, the gap between germline ends came to 16 bases. CDR1 and CDR2 (germline): ENHRY, SYGVKD.